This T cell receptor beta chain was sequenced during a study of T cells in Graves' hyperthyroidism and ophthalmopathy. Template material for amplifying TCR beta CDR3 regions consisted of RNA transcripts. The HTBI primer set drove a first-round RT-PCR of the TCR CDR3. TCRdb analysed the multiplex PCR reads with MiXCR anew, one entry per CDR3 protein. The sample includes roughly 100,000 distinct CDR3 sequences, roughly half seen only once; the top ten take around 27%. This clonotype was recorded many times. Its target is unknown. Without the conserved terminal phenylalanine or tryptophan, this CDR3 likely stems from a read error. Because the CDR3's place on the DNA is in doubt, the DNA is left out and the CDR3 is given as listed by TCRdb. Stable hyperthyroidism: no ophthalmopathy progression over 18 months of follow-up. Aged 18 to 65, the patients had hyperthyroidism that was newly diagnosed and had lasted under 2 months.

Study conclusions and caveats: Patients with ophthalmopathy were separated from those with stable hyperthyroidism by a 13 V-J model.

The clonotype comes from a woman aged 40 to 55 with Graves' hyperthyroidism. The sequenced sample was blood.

The CDR3: CASRAQTEL. This chain joins TRBV25-1 and TRBJ2-7. Germline V gene sequence: CDR1 MGHDK, CDR2 SYGVNS. The CDR3 comprises 9 residues, both ends counted.